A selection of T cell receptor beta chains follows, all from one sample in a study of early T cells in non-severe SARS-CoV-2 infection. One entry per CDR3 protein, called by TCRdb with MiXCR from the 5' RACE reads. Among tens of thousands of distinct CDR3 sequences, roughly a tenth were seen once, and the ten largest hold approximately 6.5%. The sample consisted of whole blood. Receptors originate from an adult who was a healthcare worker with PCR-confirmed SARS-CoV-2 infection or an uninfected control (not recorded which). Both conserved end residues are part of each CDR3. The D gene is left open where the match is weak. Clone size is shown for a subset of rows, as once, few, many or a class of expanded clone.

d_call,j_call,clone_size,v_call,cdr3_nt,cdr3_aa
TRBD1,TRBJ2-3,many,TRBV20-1,TGCAGTGCTAGAGATCTTGACAGGGGTCGGGATACGCAGTATTTT,CSARDLDRGRDTQYF
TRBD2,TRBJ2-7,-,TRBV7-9,TGTGCCAGCAGCTCGGCTAGCGGGACTAGGCAGTACTTC,CASSSASGTRQYF
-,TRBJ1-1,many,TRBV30,TGTGCCTGGAGCCGGCGCCGGAACACTGAAGCTTTCTTT,CAWSRRRNTEAFF
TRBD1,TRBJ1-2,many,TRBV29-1,TGCAGTGTTACAGGGGGCGAATGGGGCTACACCTTC,CSVTGGEWGYTF
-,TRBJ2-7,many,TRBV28,TGTGCCAGCAGTTCCGCGGGTAGCGGAAGCTACGAGCAGTACTTC,CASSSAGSGSYEQYF
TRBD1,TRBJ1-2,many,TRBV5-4,TGTGCCAGCAGCTTGGACAGGGGGGCTGGCTACACCTTC,CASSLDRGAGYTF
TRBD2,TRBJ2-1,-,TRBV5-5,TGTGCCAGCGCGCAGGGCGGGAGCTCCTACAATGAGCAGTTCTTC,CASAQGGSSYNEQFF
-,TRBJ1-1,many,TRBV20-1,TGCAGTGCTACCCTAGGGGCACAAAACACTGAAGCTTTCTTT,CSATLGAQNTEAFF
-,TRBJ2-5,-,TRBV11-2,TGTGCCAGCAGCCCTCAGCAAGAGACCCAGTACTTC,CASSPQQETQYF
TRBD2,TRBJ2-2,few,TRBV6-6,TGTGCCAGCAGTTACCCCCCAGGGAGGGGCACCGGGGAGCTGTTTTTT,CASSYPPGRGTGELFF
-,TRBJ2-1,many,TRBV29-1,TGCAGCGTTGAAGATCCTGGGAAAAGCTCCTACAATGAGCAGTTCTTC,CSVEDPGKSSYNEQFF
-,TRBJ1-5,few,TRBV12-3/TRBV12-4,TGTGCCAGCGCTTCGGACCCGGGGAGCAATCAGCCCCAGCATTTT,CASASDPGSNQPQHF
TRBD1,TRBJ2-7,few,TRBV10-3,TGTGCCATCAGTGACACTGGACAGGGTAATAGGTTATCAGAGCAGTACTTC,CAISDTGQGNRLSEQYF
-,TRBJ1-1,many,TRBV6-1,TGTGCCAGCAGGGGGACGGCCCTGATTCCTTTCTTT,CASRGTALIPFF
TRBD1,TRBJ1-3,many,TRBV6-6,TGTGCCAGCAGTTCGACAGGGGGAAACACCATATATTTT,CASSSTGGNTIYF
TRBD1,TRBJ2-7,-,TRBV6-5,TGTGCCAGCAGGCCGACAGGGTTAGACGAGCAGTACTTC,CASRPTGLDEQYF
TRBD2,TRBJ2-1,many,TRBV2,TGTGCCAGCATCGAGCGGGAGGGCAATGAGCAGTTCTTC,CASIEREGNEQFF
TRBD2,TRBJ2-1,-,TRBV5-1,TGCGCCAGCAGCCAGGGAGGGAGCCGCTCCTACAATGAGCAGTTCTTC,CASSQGGSRSYNEQFF
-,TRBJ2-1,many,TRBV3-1,TGTGCCAGCAGCCAAGATTCGGCTAATGAGCAGTTCTTC,CASSQDSANEQFF
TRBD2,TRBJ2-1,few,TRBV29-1,TGCAGCGTTGAAGGGGCGGGAGTCAGGTTCTTC,CSVEGAGVRFF
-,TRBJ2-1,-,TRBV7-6,TGTGCCAGCAGCTTAGGGTTCCAAGCCCGGTACCCTGAGCAGTTCTTC,CASSLGFQARYPEQFF
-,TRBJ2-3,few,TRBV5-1,TGCGCCAGCAGCCGTTCCCCCCCCACAGATACGCAGTATTTT,CASSRSPPTDTQYF
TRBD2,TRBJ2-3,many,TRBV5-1,TGCGCCAGCAGCTACGAGGTCACTAGCGGGAGAAACTCAGATACGCAGTATTTT,CASSYEVTSGRNSDTQYF
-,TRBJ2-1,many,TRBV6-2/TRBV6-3,TGTGCCAGCGTCGAACGGGGAGAGTACAATGAGCAGTTCTTC,CASVERGEYNEQFF
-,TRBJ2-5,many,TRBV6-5,TGTGCCAGCAGTTATCGAATCCCCTGGAGGAATGATCAAGAGACCCAGTACTTC,CASSYRIPWRNDQETQYF
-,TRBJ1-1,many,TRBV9,TGTGCCAGCAGCGTAGCTCGGACCGACACTGAAGCTTTCTTT,CASSVARTDTEAFF
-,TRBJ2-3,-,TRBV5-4,TGTGCCAGCAGCAGGGGGGCCCCTCCCCTGGATACGCAGTATTTT,CASSRGAPPLDTQYF
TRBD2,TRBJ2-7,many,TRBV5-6,TGTGCCAGCAGCTCCAGGGCCGGAGGGGGACTAGCACCCTACGAGCAGTACTTC,CASSSRAGGGLAPYEQYF
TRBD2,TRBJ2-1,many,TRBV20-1,TGCAGTGCTGGACTAGCGGAATACAATGAGCAGTTCTTC,CSAGLAEYNEQFF
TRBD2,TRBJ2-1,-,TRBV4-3,TGCGCCAGCAGCCAAGATCGGGGGAGGGCCCTTAGTGAGCAGTTCTTC,CASSQDRGRALSEQFF
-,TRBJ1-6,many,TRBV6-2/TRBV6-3,TGTGCCAGCAATTACAGGGAGGATTCACCCCTCCACTTT,CASNYREDSPLHF
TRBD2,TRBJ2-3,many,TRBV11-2,TGTGCCAGCAGCCAGACGACTAGCGGTCCGCAGTATTTT,CASSQTTSGPQYF
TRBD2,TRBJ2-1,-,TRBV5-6,TGTGCCAGCAGCTGGGGACTAGCGGGCCGCTACAATGAGCAGTTCTTC,CASSWGLAGRYNEQFF
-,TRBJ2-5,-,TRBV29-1,TGCAGCGTTTGGGGTCAGGGAGAGACCCAGTACTTC,CSVWGQGETQYF
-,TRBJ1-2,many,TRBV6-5,TGTGCCAGCAGTCTCGGGCAGTCCTATGGCTACACCTTC,CASSLGQSYGYTF
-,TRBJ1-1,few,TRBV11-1,TGTGCCAGCAGGGTGTCCAGGGCCCAGAACACTGAAGCTTTCTTT,CASRVSRAQNTEAFF
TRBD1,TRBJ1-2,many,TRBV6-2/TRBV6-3,TGTGCCAGCAGTTACCGCCAGGGACAGCGAAGACTTGGCTACACCTTC,CASSYRQGQRRLGYTF
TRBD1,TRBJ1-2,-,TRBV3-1,TGTGCCAGCAGCCAAGGGACAGGGGACGGCTACACCTTC,CASSQGTGDGYTF
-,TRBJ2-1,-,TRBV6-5,TGTGCCAGCAGTTACGGCCCACTAGGGGTAGGTGAGCAGTTCTTC,CASSYGPLGVGEQFF
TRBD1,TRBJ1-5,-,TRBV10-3,TGTGCCATCAGCCCGGGACAGGGTGGCAATCAGCCCCAGCATTTT,CAISPGQGGNQPQHF
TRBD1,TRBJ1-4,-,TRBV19,TGTGCCAGTAGTTCATCAACCGGGACAGCCTTTAATGAAAAACTGTTTTTT,CASSSSTGTAFNEKLFF
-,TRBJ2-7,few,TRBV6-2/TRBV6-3,TGTGCCAGCAGTTACTTTTGGGCACCTGGCGACGAGCAGTACTTC,CASSYFWAPGDEQYF
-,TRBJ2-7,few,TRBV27,TGTGCCAGCAGTTCCTACAACCCTCCGGGGGCCTACGAGCAGTACTTC,CASSSYNPPGAYEQYF
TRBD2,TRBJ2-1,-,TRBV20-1,TGCAGTGCTAGTTCCCGAGGCGGGAGCTCCTACAATGAGCAGTTCTTC,CSASSRGGSSYNEQFF
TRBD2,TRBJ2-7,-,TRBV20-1,TGCAGTGCTAGATCAGGACTAGCGGTTTACGAGCAGTACTTC,CSARSGLAVYEQYF
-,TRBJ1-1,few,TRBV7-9,TGTGCCAGCAGCTTAGCTATGCAGGGTGGAACTGAAGCTTTCTTT,CASSLAMQGGTEAFF
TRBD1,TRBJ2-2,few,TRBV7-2,TGTGCCAGCACCCCGAAGGGGACAGGGAACACCGGGGAGCTGTTTTTT,CASTPKGTGNTGELFF
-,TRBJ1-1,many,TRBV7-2,TGTGCCAGCAGCTTACGAGGGGCTCTGACTGAAGCTTTCTTT,CASSLRGALTEAFF
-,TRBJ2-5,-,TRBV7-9,TGTGCCAGCAGCTTAATTATGGAGACCCAGTACTTC,CASSLIMETQYF
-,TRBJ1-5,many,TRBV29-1,TGCAGCGTTAGGGACGGCCGTAATCAGCCCCAGCATTTT,CSVRDGRNQPQHF
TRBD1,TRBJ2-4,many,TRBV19,TGTGCCAGTAGTGTCGGACAGGTAGCCAAAAACATTCAGTACTTC,CASSVGQVAKNIQYF
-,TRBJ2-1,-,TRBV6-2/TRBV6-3,TGTGCCAGCAGAACACACACCCGCTTGGGGCAGTTCTTC,CASRTHTRLGQFF
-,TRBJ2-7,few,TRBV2,TGTGCCAGCAGTAGTCCGTACTCAATCGGCGAGGGGACTGACGAGCAGTACTTC,CASSSPYSIGEGTDEQYF
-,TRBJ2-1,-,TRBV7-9,TGTGCCAGCAGCCTCGGACAGTTCTCCAATGAGCAGTTCTTC,CASSLGQFSNEQFF
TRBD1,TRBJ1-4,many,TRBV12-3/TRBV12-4,TGTGCCAGCAGCCCAGACAGGGGATCGGACGAAAAACTGTTTTTT,CASSPDRGSDEKLFF
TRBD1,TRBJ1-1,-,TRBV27,TGTGCCAGCAGTTTATCGATGTGGACAGGGGAGGACACTGAAGCTTTCTTT,CASSLSMWTGEDTEAFF
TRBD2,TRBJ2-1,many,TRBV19,TGTGCCAGTAGCCTATCGGGACTAGCGGACCGTTGGATCTTC,CASSLSGLADRWIF
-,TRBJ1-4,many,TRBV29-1,TGCAGCGTTCAAGGACAGCAGGATGGTGAAAAACTGTTTTTT,CSVQGQQDGEKLFF
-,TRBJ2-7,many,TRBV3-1,TGTGCCAGCAGCCCCGACTGGTTGCGGGCCTACGAGCAGTACTTC,CASSPDWLRAYEQYF
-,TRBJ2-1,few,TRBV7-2,TGTGCCAGCAGCCGCCACGTCCCTAATGAGCAGTTCTTC,CASSRHVPNEQFF